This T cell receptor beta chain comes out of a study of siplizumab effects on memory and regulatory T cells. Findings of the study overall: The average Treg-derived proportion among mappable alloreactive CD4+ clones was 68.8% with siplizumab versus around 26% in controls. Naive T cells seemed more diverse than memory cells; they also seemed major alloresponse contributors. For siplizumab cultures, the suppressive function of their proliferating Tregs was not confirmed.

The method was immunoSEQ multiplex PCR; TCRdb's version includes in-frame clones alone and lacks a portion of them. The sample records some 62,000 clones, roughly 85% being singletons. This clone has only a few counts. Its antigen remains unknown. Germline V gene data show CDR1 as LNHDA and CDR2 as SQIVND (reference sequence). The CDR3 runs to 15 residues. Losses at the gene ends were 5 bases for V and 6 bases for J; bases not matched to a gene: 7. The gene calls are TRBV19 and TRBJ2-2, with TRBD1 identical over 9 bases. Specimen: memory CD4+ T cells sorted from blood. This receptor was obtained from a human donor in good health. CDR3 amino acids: CASSSRDRAAGELFF. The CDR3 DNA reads TGTGCCAGTAGTTCCCGGGACAGGGCCGCCGGGGAGCTGTTTTTT.